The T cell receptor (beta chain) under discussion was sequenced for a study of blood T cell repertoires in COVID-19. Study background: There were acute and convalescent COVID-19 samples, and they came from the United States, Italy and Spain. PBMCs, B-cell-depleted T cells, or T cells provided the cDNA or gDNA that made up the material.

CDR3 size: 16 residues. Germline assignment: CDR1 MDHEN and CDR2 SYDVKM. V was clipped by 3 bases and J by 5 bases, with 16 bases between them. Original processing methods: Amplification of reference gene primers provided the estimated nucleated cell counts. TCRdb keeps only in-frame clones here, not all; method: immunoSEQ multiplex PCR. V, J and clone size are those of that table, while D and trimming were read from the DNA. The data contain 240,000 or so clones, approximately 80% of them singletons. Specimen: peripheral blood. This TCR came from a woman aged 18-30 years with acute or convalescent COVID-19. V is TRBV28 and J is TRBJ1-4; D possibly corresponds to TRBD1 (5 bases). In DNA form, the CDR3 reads TGTGCCAGCAGTTTTGAACAGACAGAGAAGAATGAAAAACTGTTTTTT. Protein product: CASSFEQTEKNEKLFF.